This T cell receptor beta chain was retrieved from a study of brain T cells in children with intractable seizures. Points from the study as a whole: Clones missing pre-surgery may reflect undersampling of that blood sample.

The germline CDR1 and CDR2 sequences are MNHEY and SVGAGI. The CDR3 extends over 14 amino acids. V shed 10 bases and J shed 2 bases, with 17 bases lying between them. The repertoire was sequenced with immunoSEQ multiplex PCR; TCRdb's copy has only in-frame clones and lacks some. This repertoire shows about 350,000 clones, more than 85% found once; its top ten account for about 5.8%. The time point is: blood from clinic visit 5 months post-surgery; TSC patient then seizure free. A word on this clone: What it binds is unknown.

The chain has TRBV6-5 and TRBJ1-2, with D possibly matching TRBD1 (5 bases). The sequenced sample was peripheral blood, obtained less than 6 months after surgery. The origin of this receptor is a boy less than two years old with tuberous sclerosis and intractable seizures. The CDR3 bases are TGTGCCACCTATCTCTGGGGCCGCAACTATGGCTACACCTTC. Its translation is CATYLWGRNYGYTF.